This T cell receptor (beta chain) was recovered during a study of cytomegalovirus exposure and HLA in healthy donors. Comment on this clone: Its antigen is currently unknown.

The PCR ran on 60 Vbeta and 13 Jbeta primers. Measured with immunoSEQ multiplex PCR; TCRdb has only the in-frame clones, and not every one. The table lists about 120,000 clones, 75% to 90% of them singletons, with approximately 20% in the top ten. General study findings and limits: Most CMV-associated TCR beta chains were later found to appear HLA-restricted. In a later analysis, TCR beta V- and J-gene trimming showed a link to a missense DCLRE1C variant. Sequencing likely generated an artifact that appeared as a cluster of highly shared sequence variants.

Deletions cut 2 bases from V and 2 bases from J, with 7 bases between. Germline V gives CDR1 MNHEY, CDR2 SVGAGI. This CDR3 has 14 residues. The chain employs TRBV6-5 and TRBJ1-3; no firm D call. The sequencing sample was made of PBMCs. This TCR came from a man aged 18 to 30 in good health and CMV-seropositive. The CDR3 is CASSYTGTGNTIYF. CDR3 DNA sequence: TGTGCCAGCAGTTACACCGGGACTGGAAACACCATATATTTT.